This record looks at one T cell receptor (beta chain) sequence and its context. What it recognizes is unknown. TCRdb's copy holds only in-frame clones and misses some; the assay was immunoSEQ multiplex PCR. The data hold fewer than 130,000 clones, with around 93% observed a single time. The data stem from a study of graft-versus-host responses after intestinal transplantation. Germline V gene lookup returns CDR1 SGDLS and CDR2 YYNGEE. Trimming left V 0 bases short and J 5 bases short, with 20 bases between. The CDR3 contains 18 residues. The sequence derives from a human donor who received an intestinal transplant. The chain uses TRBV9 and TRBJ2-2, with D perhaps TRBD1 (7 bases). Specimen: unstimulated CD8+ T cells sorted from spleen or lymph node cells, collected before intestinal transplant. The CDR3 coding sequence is TGTGCCAGCAGCGTAGACGCTTCTATCAGGGGGGATACCGGGGAGCTGTTTTTT. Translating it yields CASSVDASIRGDTGELFF.